The text below deals with one T cell receptor beta chain. Its antigen is not known. The sample belongs to a study of response to subunit inactivated influenza vaccine. TCRdb processed the RT-PCR reads anew with MiXCR; each CDR3 protein has one entry. The sample gives under 950,000 distinct CDR3 sequences, 21% of which show up once; around 9.6% is in the top ten. The study's findings and limits: Each seasonal influenza vaccination, the authors suggested, recruits few new T cells.

This clonotype was obtained from a man aged 50 or older who received an inactivated influenza vaccine. The sample in question was PBMCs from blood, obtained more than 4 days after vaccination.

The CDR3 nucleotides are TGTGCCATCAGTGATATTGGCGGGAGTTACGAGCAGTACTTC. The encoded protein is CAISDIGGSYEQYF. This sequence joins TRBV10-3 and TRBJ2-7; 7 bases are a match to TRBD2. The germline CDR1 and CDR2 sequences are ENHRY and SYGVKD. V lost 3 bases to trimming and J lost 4 bases; unmatched junction nucleotides: 6. The CDR3 spans 14 residues.